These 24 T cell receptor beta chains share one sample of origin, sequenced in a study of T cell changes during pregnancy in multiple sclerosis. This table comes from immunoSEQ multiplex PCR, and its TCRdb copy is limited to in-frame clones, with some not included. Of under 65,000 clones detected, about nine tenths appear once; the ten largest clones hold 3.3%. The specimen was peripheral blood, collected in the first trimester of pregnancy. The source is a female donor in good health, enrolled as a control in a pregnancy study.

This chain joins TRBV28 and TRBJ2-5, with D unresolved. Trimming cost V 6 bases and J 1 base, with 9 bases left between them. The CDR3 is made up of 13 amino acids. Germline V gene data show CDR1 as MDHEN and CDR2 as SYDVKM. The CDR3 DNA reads TGTGCCAGCAGACCCACACGCCAAGAGACCCAGTACTTC. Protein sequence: CASRPTRQETQYF.

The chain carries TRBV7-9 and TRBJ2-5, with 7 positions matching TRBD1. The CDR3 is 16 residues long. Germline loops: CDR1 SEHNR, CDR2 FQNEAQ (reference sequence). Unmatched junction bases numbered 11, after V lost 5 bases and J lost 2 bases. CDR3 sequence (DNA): TGTGCCAGCAGCCCGATCGGACAGGACCTACAAGAGACCCAGTACTTC. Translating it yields CASSPIGQDLQETQYF.

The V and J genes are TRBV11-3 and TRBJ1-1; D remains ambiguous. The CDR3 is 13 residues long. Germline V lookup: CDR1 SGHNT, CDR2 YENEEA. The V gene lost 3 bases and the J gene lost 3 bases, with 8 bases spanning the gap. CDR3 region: CASSFYTDTEAFF. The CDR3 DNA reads TGTGCCAGCAGCTTTTATACGGACACTGAAGCTTTCTTT.

CDR3 sequence reads: CASSYHRTRGTEAFF. CDR3 sequence (DNA): TGTGCCAGCAGTTACCACCGGACCAGGGGCACTGAAGCTTTCTTT. The chain recombines TRBV6-5 with TRBJ1-1; a possible D gene is TRBD1 (6 bases). The CDR3 spans 15 residues. The ends were cut back, 2 bases at V and 4 bases at J, with 14 bases in the middle. Germline V gene lookup returns CDR1 MNHEY and CDR2 SVGAGI.

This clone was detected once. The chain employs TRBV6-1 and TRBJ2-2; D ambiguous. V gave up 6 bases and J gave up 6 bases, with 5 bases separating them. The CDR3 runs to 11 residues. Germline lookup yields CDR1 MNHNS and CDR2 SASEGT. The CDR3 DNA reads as TGTGCCAGCAGGACTCCCGGGGAGCTGTTTTTT. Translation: CASRTPGELFF.

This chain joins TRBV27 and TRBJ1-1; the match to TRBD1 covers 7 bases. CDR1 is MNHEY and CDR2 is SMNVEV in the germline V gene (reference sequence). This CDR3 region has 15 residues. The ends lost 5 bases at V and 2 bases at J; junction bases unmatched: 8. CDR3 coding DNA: TGTGCCAGCAGTCCGTGGGACAGATTAAACACTGAAGCTTTCTTT. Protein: CASSPWDRLNTEAFF.

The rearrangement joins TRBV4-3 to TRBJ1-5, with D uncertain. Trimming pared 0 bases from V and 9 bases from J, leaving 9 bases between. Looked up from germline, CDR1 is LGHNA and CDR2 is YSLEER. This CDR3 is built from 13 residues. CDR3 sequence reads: CASSQDESRPQHF. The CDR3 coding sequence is TGCGCCAGCAGCCAAGATGAGAGTCGGCCCCAGCATTTT.

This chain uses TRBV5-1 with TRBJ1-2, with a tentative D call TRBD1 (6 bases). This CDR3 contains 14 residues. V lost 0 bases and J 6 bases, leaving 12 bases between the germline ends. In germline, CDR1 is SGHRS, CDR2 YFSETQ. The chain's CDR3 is CASSLVQGSDGYTF. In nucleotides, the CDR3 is TGCGCCAGCAGCTTGGTCCAGGGGTCCGATGGCTACACCTTC. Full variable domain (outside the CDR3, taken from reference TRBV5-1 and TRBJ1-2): KAGVTQTPRYLIKTRGQQVTLSCSPISGHRSVSWYQQTPGQGLQFLFEYFSETQRNKGNFPGRFSGRQFSNSRSEMNVSTLELGDSALYLCASSLVQGSDGYTFGSGTRLTVV.

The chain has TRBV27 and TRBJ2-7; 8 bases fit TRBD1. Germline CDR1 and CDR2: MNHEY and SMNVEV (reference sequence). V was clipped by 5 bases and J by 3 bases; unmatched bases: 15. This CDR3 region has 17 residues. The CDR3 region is CASSTKPPQGAYYEQYF. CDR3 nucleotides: TGTGCCAGCAGTACCAAACCCCCTCAGGGGGCGTACTACGAGCAGTACTTC.

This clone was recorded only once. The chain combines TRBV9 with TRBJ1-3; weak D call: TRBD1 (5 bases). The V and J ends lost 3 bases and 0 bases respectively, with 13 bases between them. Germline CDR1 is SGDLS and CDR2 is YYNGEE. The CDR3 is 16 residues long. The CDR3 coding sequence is TGTGCCAGCAGCGCCTTGGGGCGGAGCTCTGGAAACACCATATATTTT. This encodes CASSALGRSSGNTIYF. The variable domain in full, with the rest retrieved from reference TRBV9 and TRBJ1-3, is DSGVTQTPKHLITATGQRVTLRCSPRSGDLSVYWYQQSLDQGLQFLIQYYNGEERAKGNILERFSAQQFPDLHSELNLSSLELGDSALYFCASSALGRSSGNTIYFGEGSWLTVV.

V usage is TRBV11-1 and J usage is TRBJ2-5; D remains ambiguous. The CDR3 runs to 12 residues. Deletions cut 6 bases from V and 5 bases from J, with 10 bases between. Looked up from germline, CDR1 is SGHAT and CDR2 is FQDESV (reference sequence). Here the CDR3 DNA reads TGTGCCAGCAGTTTTAACCGGGAGACCCAGTACTTC. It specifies CASSFNRETQYF.

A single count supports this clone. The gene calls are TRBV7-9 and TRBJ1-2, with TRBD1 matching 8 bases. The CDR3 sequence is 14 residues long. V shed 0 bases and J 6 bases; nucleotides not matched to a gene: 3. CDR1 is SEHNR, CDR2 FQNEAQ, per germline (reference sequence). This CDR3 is CASSLAQGAHGYTF. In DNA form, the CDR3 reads TGTGCCAGCAGCTTAGCTCAGGGGGCACATGGCTACACCTTC.

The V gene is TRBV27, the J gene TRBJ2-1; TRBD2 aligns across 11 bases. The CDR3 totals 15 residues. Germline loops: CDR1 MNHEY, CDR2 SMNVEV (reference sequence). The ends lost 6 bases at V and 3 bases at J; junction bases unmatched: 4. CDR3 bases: TGTGCCAGCAGGGAAGGACTAGCGGGCTACAATGAGCAGTTCTTC. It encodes CASREGLAGYNEQFF.

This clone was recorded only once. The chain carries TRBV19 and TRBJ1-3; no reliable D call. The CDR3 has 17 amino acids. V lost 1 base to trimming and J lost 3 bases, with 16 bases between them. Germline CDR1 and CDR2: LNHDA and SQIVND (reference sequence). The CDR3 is CASSIGLASGFGNTIYF. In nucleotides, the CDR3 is TGTGCCAGTAGTATAGGTCTAGCGTCGGGGTTTGGAAACACCATATATTTT.

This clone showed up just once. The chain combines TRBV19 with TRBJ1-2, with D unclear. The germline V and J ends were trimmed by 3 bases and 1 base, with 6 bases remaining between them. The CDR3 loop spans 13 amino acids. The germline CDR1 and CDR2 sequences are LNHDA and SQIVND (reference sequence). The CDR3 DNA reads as TGTGCCAGTAGTATCCGGGTTAACTATGGCTACACCTTC. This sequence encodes CASSIRVNYGYTF.

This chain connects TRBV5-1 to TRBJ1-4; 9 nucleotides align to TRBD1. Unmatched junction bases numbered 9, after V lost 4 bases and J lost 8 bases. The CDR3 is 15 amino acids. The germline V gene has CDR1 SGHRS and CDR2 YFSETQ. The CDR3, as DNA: TGCGCCAGCAGCCAGGAGGGACAGGGTGGGGAAAAACTGTTTTTT. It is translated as CASSQEGQGGEKLFF. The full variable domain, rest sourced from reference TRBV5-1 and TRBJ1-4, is KAGVTQTPRYLIKTRGQQVTLSCSPISGHRSVSWYQQTPGQGLQFLFEYFSETQRNKGNFPGRFSGRQFSNSRSEMNVSTLELGDSALYLCASSQEGQGGEKLFFGSGTQLSVL.

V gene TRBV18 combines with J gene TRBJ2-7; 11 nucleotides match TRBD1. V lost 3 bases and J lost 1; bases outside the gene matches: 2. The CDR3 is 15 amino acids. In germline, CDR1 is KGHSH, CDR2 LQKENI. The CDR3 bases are TGTGCCAGCTCACCGGGGACAGGGGGTTCCTACGAGCAGTACTTC. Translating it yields CASSPGTGGSYEQYF.

The CDR3: CASSPSPGGNSYGYTF. The CDR3 DNA follows: TGTGCCAGCAGCCCCTCCCCAGGGGGCAATAGCTATGGCTACACCTTC. The chain has TRBV4-2 and TRBJ1-2, with TRBD1 matching 8 bases. The ends lost 4 bases at V and 4 bases at J; junction bases unmatched: 11. CDR1 and CDR2 from the germline V gene are LGHNA and YNFKEQ. This CDR3 has 16 amino acids.

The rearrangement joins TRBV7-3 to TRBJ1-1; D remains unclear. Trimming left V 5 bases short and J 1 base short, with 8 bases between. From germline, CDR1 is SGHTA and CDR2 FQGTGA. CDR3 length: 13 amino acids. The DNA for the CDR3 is TGTGCCAGCAGCCAAAGCCCGAACACTGAAGCTTTCTTT. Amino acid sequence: CASSQSPNTEAFF.

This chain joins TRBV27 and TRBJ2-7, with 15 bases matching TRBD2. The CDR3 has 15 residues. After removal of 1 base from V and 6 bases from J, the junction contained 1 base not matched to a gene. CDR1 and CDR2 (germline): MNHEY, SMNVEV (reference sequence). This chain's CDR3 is CASSLWGLAGGEQYF. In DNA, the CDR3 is TGTGCCAGCAGTTTATGGGGACTAGCGGGAGGCGAGCAGTACTTC.

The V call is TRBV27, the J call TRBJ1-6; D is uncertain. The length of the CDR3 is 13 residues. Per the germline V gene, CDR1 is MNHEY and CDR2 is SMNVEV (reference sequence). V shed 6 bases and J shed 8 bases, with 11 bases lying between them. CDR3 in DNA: TGTGCCAGCAGCCCTCCATGGCATTCACCCCTCCACTTT. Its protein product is CASSPPWHSPLHF.

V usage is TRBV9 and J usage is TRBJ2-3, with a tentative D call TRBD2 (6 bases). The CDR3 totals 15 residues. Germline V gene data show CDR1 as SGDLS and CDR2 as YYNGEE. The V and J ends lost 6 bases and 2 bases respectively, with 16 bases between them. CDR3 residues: CASTGGVTITDTQYF. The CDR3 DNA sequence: TGTGCCAGCACCGGAGGGGTTACAATCACAGATACGCAGTATTTT.

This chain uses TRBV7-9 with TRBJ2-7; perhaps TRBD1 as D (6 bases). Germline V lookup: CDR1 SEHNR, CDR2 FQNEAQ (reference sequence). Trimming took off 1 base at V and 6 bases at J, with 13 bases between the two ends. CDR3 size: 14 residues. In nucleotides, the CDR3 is TGTGCCAGCAGCTTAGAGGGGGTCCGAGCCGAGCAGTACTTC. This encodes CASSLEGVRAEQYF.

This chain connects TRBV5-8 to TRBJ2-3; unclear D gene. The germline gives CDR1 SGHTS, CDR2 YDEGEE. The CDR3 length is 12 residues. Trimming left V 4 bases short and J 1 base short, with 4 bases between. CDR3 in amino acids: CASSGRTDTQYF. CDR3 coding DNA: TGTGCCAGCAGCGGCCGCACAGATACGCAGTATTTT.